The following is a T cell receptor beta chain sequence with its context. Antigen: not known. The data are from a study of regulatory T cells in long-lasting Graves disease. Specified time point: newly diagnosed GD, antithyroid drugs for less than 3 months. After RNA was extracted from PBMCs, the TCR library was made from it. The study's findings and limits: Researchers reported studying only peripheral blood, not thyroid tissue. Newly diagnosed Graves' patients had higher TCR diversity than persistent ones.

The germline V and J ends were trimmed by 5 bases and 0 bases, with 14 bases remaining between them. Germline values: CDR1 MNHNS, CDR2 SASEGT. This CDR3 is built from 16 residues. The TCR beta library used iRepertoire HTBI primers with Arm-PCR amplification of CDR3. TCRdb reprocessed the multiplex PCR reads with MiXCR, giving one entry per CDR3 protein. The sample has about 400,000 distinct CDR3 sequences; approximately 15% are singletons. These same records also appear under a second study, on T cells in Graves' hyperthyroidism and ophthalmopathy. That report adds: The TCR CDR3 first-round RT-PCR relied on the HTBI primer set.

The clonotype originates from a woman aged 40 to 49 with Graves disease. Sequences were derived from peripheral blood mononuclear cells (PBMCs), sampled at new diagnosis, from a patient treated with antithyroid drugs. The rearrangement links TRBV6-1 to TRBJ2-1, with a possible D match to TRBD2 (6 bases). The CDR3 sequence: CASSQRDSSSYNEQFF. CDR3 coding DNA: TGTGCCAGCAGTCAGAGGGACTCAAGCTCCTACAATGAGCAGTTCTTC.